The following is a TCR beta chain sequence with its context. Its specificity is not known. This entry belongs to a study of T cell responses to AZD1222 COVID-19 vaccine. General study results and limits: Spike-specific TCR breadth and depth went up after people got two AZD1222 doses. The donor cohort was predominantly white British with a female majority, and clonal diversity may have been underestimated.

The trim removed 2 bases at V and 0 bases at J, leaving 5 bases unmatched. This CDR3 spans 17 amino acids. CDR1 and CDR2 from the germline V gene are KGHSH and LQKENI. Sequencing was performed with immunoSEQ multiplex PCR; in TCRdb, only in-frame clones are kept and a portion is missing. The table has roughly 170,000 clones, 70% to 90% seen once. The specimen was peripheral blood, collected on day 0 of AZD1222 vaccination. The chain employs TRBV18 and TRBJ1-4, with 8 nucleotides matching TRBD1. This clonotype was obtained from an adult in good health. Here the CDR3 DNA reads TGTGCCAGCTCACCAGGGACAGGACGTGCAACTAATGAAAAACTGTTTTTT. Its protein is CASSPGTGRATNEKLFF.